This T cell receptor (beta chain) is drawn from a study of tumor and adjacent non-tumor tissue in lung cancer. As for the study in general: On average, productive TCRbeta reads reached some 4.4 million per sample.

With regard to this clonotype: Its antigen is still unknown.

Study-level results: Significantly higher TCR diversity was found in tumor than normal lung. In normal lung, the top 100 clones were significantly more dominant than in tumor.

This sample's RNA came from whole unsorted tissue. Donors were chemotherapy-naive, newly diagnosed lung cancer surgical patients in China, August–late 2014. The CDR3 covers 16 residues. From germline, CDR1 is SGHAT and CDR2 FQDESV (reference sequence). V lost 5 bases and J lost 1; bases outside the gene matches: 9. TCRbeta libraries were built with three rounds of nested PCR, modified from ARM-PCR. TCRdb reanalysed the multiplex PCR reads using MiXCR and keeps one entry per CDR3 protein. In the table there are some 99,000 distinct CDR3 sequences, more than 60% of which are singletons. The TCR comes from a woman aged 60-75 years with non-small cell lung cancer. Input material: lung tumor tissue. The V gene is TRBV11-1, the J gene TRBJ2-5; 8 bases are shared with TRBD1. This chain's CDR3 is CASSRDRGVLQETQYF. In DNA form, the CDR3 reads TGTGCCAGCAGCAGAGACAGGGGCGTCCTCCAAGAGACCCAGTACTTC.